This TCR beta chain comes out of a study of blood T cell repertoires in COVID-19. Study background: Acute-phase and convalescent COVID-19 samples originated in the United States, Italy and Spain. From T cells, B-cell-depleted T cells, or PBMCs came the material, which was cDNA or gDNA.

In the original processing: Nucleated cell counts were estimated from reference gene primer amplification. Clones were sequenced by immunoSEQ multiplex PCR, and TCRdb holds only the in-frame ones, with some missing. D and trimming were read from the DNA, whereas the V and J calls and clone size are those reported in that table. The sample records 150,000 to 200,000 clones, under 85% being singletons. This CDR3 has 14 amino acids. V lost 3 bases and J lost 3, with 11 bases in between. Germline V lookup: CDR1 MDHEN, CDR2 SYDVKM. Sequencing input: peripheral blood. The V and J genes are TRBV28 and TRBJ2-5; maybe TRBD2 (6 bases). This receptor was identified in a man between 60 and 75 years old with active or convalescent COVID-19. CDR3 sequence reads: CASSLGSGEETQYF. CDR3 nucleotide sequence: TGTGCCAGCAGTTTGGGTAGCGGAGAAGAGACCCAGTACTTC.